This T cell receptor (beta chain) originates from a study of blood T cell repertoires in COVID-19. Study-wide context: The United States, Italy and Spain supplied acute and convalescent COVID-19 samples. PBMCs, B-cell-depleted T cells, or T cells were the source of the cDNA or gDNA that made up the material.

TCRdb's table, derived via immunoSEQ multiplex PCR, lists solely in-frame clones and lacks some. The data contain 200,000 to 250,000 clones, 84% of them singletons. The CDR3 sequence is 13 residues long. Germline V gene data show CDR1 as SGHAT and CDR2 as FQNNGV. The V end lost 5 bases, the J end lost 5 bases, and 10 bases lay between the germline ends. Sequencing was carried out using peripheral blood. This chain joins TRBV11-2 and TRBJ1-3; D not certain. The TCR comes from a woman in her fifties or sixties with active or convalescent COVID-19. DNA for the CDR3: TGTGCCAGCAGCACCTCGGGGAGAAACACCATATATTTT. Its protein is CASSTSGRNTIYF. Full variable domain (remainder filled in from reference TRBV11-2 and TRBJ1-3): EAGVAQSPRYKIIEKRQSVAFWCNPISGHATLYWYQQILGQGPKLLIQFQNNGVVDDSQLPKDRFSAERLKGVDSTLKIQPAKLEDSAVYLCASSTSGRNTIYFGEGSWLTVV.